What follows describes a single TCR beta chain. This sample stems from a study of shared T cell receptors in the human thymus. Trimming left V 4 bases short and J 4 bases short, with 15 bases between. Germline lookup yields CDR1 SGHNT and CDR2 YYREEE (reference sequence). The length of the CDR3 is 15 residues. Using immunoSEQ multiplex PCR, the repertoire was profiled, and TCRdb retains in-frame clones only, with some absent. The table includes fewer than 700,000 clones, roughly 90% detected once. The data were also submitted as part of a second study, on human thymus T cells. This second study notes: Surgeons resected thymus tissue during corrective heart surgery. There appeared to be biased usage of V and J genes in thymic and blood repertoires. Thymic repertoires overlap heavily among unrelated individuals, related research has reported.

The receptor was isolated from a boy in the first two years of life with a congenital heart defect. Sequencing was carried out using thymocytes. The chain has TRBV5-4 and TRBJ2-1, with D possibly matching TRBD2 (6 bases). CDR3 protein: CASSPRRETYNEQFF. The CDR3, as DNA: TGTGCCAGCAGCCCCCGGCGGGAAACGTACAATGAGCAGTTCTTC. The full variable domain, its missing parts supplied by reference TRBV5-4 and TRBJ2-1, is ETGVTQSPTHLIKTRGQQVTLRCSSQSGHNTVSWYQQALGQGPQFIFQYYREEENGRGNFPPRFSGLQFPNYSSELNVNALELDDSALYLCASSPRRETYNEQFFGPGTRLTVL.